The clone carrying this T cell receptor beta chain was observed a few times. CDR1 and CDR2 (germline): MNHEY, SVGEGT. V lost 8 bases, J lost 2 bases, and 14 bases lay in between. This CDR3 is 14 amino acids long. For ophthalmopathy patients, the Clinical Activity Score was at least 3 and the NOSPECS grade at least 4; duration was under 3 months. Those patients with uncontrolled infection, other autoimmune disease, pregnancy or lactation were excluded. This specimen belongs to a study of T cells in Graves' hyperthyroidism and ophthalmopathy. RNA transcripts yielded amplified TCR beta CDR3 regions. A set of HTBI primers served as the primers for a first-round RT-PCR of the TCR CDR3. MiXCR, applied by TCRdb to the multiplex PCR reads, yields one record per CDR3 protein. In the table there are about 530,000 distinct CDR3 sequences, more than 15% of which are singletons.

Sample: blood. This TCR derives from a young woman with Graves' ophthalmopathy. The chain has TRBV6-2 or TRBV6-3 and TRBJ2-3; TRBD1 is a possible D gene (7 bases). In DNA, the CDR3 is TGTGCCAGCCAGGGCAGGGGGGACACAGATACGCAGTATTTT. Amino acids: CASQGRGDTDTQYF.